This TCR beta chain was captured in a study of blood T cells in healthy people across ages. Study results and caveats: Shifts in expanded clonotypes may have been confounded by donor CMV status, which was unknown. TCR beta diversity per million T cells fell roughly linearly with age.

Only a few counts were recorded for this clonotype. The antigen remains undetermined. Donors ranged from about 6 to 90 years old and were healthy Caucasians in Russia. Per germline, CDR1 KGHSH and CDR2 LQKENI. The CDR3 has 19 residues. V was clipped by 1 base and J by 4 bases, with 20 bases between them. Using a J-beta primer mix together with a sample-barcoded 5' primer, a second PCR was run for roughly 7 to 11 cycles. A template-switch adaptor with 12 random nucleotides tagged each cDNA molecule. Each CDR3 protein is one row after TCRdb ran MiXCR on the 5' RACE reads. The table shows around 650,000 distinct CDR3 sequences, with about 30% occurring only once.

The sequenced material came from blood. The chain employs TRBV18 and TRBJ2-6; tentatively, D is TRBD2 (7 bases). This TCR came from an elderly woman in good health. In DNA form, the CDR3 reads TGTGCCAGCTCACCACGGGTACAGGGAGGGCACGGCGGGGCCAACGTCCTGACTTTC. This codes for CASSPRVQGGHGGANVLTF.